The next 10 T cell receptor beta chains were all read from a single sample in a study of shared T cell receptors in the human thymus. Produced via immunoSEQ multiplex PCR; TCRdb's table is partial and in-frame only. The data show hundreds of thousands of clones, about 87% seen once. The same sample was also used in a study of human thymus T cells.

Sequences were obtained from thymocytes. The receptors here all came from a boy in the first two years of life with a congenital heart defect.

The rearrangement links TRBV28 to TRBJ2-7; 8 bases align to TRBD2. Losses at the gene ends were 6 bases for V and 0 bases for J; bases not matched to a gene: 4. The CDR3 extends over 14 amino acids. Germline CDR1 is MDHEN and CDR2 is SYDVKM. The CDR3 sequence: CASRTSGSSYEQYF. The CDR3 region has the DNA TGTGCCAGCAGAACTAGCGGCTCCTCCTACGAGCAGTACTTC.

The chain couples TRBV29-1 to TRBJ2-1, with no clear D. There are 14 residues in the CDR3. V was pared by 4 bases and J by 0 bases, with 10 bases between. Germline CDR1 SQVTM, CDR2 ANQGSEA. CDR3 protein: CSVVFSVSYNEQFF. For the CDR3, the DNA is TGCAGCGTTGTGTTCAGCGTCTCCTACAATGAGCAGTTCTTC.

The gene calls are TRBV4-2 and TRBJ2-2; D is unclear. Germline lookup yields CDR1 LGHNA and CDR2 YNFKEQ. The CDR3 sequence is 15 residues long. Trimming pared 0 bases from V and 4 bases from J, leaving 9 bases between. Here the CDR3 DNA reads TGTGCCAGCAGCCAAGATCGGGTGGGCACCGGGGAGCTGTTTTTT. Translation: CASSQDRVGTGELFF.

The chain carries TRBV11-2 and TRBJ1-2; a possible D gene is TRBD1 (6 bases). Germline values: CDR1 SGHAT, CDR2 FQNNGV. With 5 bases removed from V and 7 bases from J, the gap between germline ends came to 17 bases. This CDR3 is built from 14 residues. DNA of the CDR3: TGTGCCAGCAGCATATCAACCGGGACACTTGGCTACACCTTC. This translates into CASSISTGTLGYTF.

The chain uses TRBV29-1 and TRBJ1-1; D is undetermined. The germline V gene encodes CDR1 SQVTM and CDR2 ANQGSEA. This CDR3 is built from 12 residues. Trimming took 7 bases from V and 1 from J, leaving 10 bases between them. This chain's CDR3 is CSARGGNTEAFF. The CDR3 nucleotides are TGCAGCGCCCGGGGTGGGAACACTGAAGCTTTCTTT.

This chain links TRBV10-3 with TRBJ2-2; the D gene is possibly TRBD2 (6 bases). V shed 8 bases and J shed 7 bases, with 8 bases lying between them. Germline CDR1 reads ENHRY; CDR2 reads SYGVKD. CDR3 size: 11 residues. CDR3 amino acids: CAIGGNGELFF. The CDR3 region has the DNA TGTGCCATCGGGGGGAACGGGGAGCTGTTTTTT.

CDR3 residues: CASSSDSYGYTF. In nucleotides, the CDR3 is TGTGCCAGTAGTAGCGACAGCTATGGCTACACCTTC. The genes are TRBV19 and TRBJ1-2; TRBD1 might be the D (5 bases). The V and J ends lost 4 bases and 4 bases respectively, with 7 bases between them. CDR1 and CDR2 from the germline V gene are LNHDA and SQIVND (reference sequence). The CDR3 runs 12 residues.

The V call is TRBV7-9, the J call TRBJ1-1, with D possibly TRBD1 on 6 matching bases. Germline V gene lookup returns CDR1 SEHNR and CDR2 FQNEAQ (reference sequence). This CDR3 region has 18 residues. The V end lost 3 bases, the J end lost 2 bases, and 22 bases lay between the germline ends. This chain's CDR3 is CASSLGKKARGGNTEAFF. In nucleotides, the CDR3 is TGTGCCAGCAGCTTGGGGAAAAAGGCTCGAGGGGGAAACACTGAAGCTTTCTTT.

The chain is built from TRBV18 and TRBJ2-3, with D perhaps matching TRBD1 (5 bases). With 2 bases removed from V and 0 bases from J, the gap between germline ends came to 9 bases. Germline CDR1 reads KGHSH; CDR2 reads LQKENI. The CDR3 length is 15 residues. This chain's CDR3 is CASSPTGSSTDTQYF. The CDR3 DNA is TGTGCCAGCTCACCAACAGGTTCTAGCACAGATACGCAGTATTTT.

This chain connects TRBV28 to TRBJ2-1, with 10 bases fitting TRBD2. The CDR3 runs to 17 residues. Germline V gene sequence: CDR1 MDHEN, CDR2 SYDVKM. J was trimmed by 7 bases and V by 5 bases; bases with no gene match: 14. DNA of the CDR3: TGTGCCAGCAGTACGGGTCGGTCAGCGGGAGGGTGGAATGAGCAGTTCTTC. The encoded protein is CASSTGRSAGGWNEQFF.